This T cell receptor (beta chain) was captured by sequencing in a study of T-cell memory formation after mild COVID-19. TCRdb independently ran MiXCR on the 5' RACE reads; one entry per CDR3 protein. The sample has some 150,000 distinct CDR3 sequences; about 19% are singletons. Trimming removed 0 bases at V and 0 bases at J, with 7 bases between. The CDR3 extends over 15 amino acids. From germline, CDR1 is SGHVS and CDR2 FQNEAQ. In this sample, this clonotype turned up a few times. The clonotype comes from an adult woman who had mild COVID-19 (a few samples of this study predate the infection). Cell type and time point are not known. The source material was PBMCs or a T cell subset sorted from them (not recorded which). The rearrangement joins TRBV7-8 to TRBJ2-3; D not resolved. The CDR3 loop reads CASSLAISSTDTQYF. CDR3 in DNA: TGTGCCAGCAGCTTAGCGATAAGTAGCACAGATACGCAGTATTTT.